The next 26 T cell receptor beta chains were all read from a single sample in a study of naive and memory T cell subsets (dated by TCRdb to the late 2010s). Receptor amplification or capture employed UMI-ligation and nested PCR. Sequencing was carried out with an Illumina MiSeq. To cover both TRBC1 and TRBC2, the beta constant-region primer consisted of an equimolar mix of two oligonucleotides. Through fastp at Q25 and MiXCR, TCRdb rebuilt clones from the public reads, retaining in-frame beta chains. Rows are combined by CDR3 protein, so each entry shows the most common genes and DNA. Here the sample has fewer than 7,000 distinct CDR3 sequences; 6% to 8.5% occur a single time. About 48% of the sample is held by the ten biggest clonotypes. Sample: effector memory CD8+ T cells from blood. Per the publication, the cell subset or site label means: effector memory, CD45RA- CD27-. The origin of the receptors is a human donor in good health.

By share, this clonotype ranks as medium-sized (0.01 to 0.1%). The V and J genes are TRBV7-8 and TRBJ1-1, with D maybe TRBD1 (5 bases). Germline-derived CDR1 and CDR2 are SGHVS and FQNEAQ. V lost 6 bases and J lost 5, with 16 bases in between. This CDR3 comprises 14 residues. The CDR3 reads CASRETAGRTEAFF. The DNA of the CDR3 is TGTGCCAGCAGGGAGACAGCAGGGAGGACTGAAGCTTTCTTT.

This chain uses TRBV4-3 with TRBJ2-6, with D possibly being TRBD1 (6 bases). CDR1 LGHNA and CDR2 YSLEER come from the germline V gene. Trimming left V 2 bases short and J 1 base short, with 9 bases between. CDR3 length: 16 amino acids. The CDR3 DNA is TGCGCCAGCAGCCAAATGACAGGATCTGGGGCCAACGTCCTGACTTTC. Protein sequence: CASSQMTGSGANVLTF.

This clonotype was picked up many times. The CDR3 region is CASSDGQGTGELFF. The CDR3 DNA is TGTGCCAGCAGTGACGGACAGGGCACCGGGGAGCTGTTTTTT. The V gene is TRBV6-4, the J gene TRBJ2-2; 8 bases map to TRBD1. The trim removed 2 bases at V and 4 bases at J, leaving 0 bases unmatched. The CDR3 runs 14 residues. CDR1 is MRHNA and CDR2 is SNTAGT in the germline V gene.

This clonotype was counted many times. The chain has TRBV2 and TRBJ1-5, with 7 bases matching TRBD1. This CDR3 spans 16 amino acids. Germline V gene lookup returns CDR1 SNHLY and CDR2 FYNNEI. Losses at the gene ends were 6 bases for V and 4 bases for J; bases not matched to a gene: 12. CDR3 loop: CASSTGVYDLNQPQHF. The CDR3, as DNA: TGTGCCAGCAGCACAGGGGTGTACGATTTAAATCAGCCCCAGCATTTT.

This clonotype was picked up a small number of times. This sequence joins TRBV12-3 or TRBV12-4 and TRBJ2-3; D might be TRBD1 (5 bases). Trimming left V 5 bases short and J 0 bases short, with 12 bases between. This CDR3 comprises 15 residues. The CDR3 loop reads CASSPHGASTDTQYF. The CDR3 nucleotides read TGTGCCAGCAGTCCACATGGGGCTAGCACAGATACGCAGTATTTT.

This clonotype was detected only a few times. This chain links TRBV14 with TRBJ2-1, with a weak D call TRBD1 (6 bases). Germline V gene sequence: CDR1 SGHDN, CDR2 FVKESK. The CDR3 consists of 16 residues. Trimming shortened V by 0 bases and J by 2 bases, and 11 bases separated the two germline ends. The CDR3 loop reads CASSQEVGDTYNEQFF. CDR3 nucleotide sequence: TGTGCCAGCAGCCAAGAGGTGGGGGACACCTACAATGAGCAGTTCTTC.

The sample holds many counts of this clonotype. The chain joins TRBV20-1 to TRBJ1-2, with D possibly matching TRBD1 (6 bases). This CDR3 contains 12 residues. Germline lookup yields CDR1 DFQATT and CDR2 SNEGSKA (reference sequence). V was cut by 3 bases and J by 3 bases, with 8 bases left in between. As DNA, the CDR3 is TGCAGTGCTAGGAAGGGGGACTATGGCTACACCTTC. Encoded protein: CSARKGDYGYTF.

This chain joins TRBV11-3 and TRBJ2-3, with 7 bases lining up with TRBD1. The length of the CDR3 is 15 residues. V lost 4 bases, J lost 2 bases, and 6 bases stayed unmatched. The germline V gene has CDR1 SGHNT and CDR2 YENEEA. For the CDR3, the DNA is TGTGCCAGCAGCTCCGGGACAGCCCACACAGATACGCAGTATTTT. This sequence encodes CASSSGTAHTDTQYF.

Ten or more counts support this clonotype. CDR3 in amino acids: CASSQPIGGTNTGELFF. In nucleotides, the CDR3 is TGCGCCAGCAGCCAACCGATCGGGGGGACAAACACCGGGGAGCTGTTTTTT. This chain links TRBV4-3 with TRBJ2-2; a possible D gene is TRBD2 (7 bases). Trimming shortened V by 2 bases and J by 2 bases, and 15 bases separated the two germline ends. The CDR3 has 17 residues. CDR1 is LGHNA, CDR2 YSLEER, per germline.

The chain joins TRBV6-2 or TRBV6-3 to TRBJ1-2; 9 positions agree with TRBD1. In germline, CDR1 is MNHEY, CDR2 SVGEGT. The CDR3 spans 16 residues. Trimming removed 2 bases from V and 4 bases from J; junction bases left unmatched: 8. CDR3 in DNA: TGTGCCAGCAGTTACACGGAGACAGGGGGAGTCTATGGCTACACCTTC. Translated: CASSYTETGGVYGYTF.

This clonotype came up many times. This chain joins TRBV4-3 and TRBJ2-1, with TRBD1 matching over 10 bases. Germline loops: CDR1 LGHNA, CDR2 YSLEER. V was clipped by 0 bases and J by 4 bases; unmatched bases: 3. The length of the CDR3 is 16 residues. The CDR3 nucleotides are TGCGCCAGCAGCCAAGAGGGACAGGGGACGTACAATGAGCAGTTCTTC. It encodes CASSQEGQGTYNEQFF.

The J gene is TRBJ2-3, the V gene TRBV4-2; 11 bases align to TRBD2. Losses at the gene ends were 1 base for V and 1 base for J; bases not matched to a gene: 1. Per germline, CDR1 LGHNA and CDR2 YNFKEQ. This CDR3 contains 16 residues. Here the CDR3 DNA reads TGTGCCAGCAGCCAAGTACTAGCGGGGGGCACAGATACGCAGTATTTT. This gives the protein CASSQVLAGGTDTQYF.

This clonotype was seen many times. The gene calls are TRBV20-1 and TRBJ2-7, with D perhaps TRBD1 (5 bases). Trimming took off 6 bases at V and 4 bases at J, with 22 bases between the two ends. The CDR3 runs to 15 residues. CDR1 DFQATT and CDR2 SNEGSKA come from the germline V gene (reference sequence). The CDR3 sequence: CSAPPLGAAPYEQYF. The CDR3 nucleotides read TGCAGTGCCCCCCCCCTAGGGGCGGCTCCTTACGAGCAGTACTTC.

By its share, this clonotype is medium-sized. The rearrangement uses TRBV20-1 and TRBJ2-5; a possible D gene is TRBD2 (5 bases). Looked up from germline, CDR1 is DFQATT and CDR2 is SNEGSKA (reference sequence). Trimming stripped 6 bases from V and 0 bases from J, with 23 bases between. The CDR3 contains 17 residues. This CDR3 reads CSADSLSADGDQETQYF. The CDR3 DNA reads TGCAGTGCGGACTCGCTTAGCGCTGACGGCGACCAAGAGACCCAGTACTTC.

This clonotype has a count of ten or more. The gene calls are TRBV6-4 and TRBJ2-3; D is ambiguous. CDR3 length: 13 residues. Looked up from germline, CDR1 is MRHNA and CDR2 is SNTAGT. Trimming removed 3 bases from V and 1 base from J, with 5 bases in between. The CDR3 nucleotides read TGTGCCAGCAGTGAGAGTGGCACAGATACGCAGTATTTT. It specifies CASSESGTDTQYF.

This clonotype was seen repeatedly, ten times or more. J is TRBJ2-3 and V is TRBV12-3 or TRBV12-4; D is uncertain. V lost 1 base, J lost 2 bases, and 7 bases lay in between. The CDR3 contains 14 residues. The CDR3 DNA reads TGTGCCAGCAGTTTAGGCCTAGACACAGATACGCAGTATTTT. Translated, it gives CASSLGLDTDTQYF.

This clonotype is medium-sized within its sample. V and J are TRBV29-1 and TRBJ2-1; 8 nucleotides match TRBD2. The V gene end was trimmed by 7 bases and the J gene end by 10 bases; junction bases not matched to a gene: 18. Germline CDR1 and CDR2: SQVTM and ANQGSEA. The CDR3 runs to 15 residues. The CDR3 here is CSALSGTRALGEQFF. The CDR3 region has the DNA TGCAGCGCTTTATCCGGGACTAGGGCCTTAGGGGAGCAGTTCTTC.

In DNA form, the CDR3 reads TGTGCCAGTAGTACTGGACAGGTGCTAGAGGGCTACACCTTC. Its protein is CASSTGQVLEGYTF. This chain joins TRBV19 and TRBJ1-2; 7 nucleotides match TRBD1. Germline CDR1 and CDR2: LNHDA and SQIVND (reference sequence). The CDR3 is made up of 14 amino acids. J gave up 8 bases and V 4 bases, and 10 bases lay outside the gene matches.

The rearrangement links TRBV3-1 to TRBJ2-1, with TRBD1 matching over 10 bases. The CDR3 contains 17 residues. V gave up 3 bases and J gave up 4 bases; unmatched junction bases: 9. CDR1 and CDR2 from the germline V gene are LGHDT and YNNKEL (reference sequence). CDR3 bases: TGTGCCAGCAGCCAGTATAGGGACAGGGGACTTTACAATGAGCAGTTCTTC. It is translated as CASSQYRDRGLYNEQFF.

The chain uses TRBV29-1 and TRBJ2-1; 15 bases map to TRBD2. The trim removed 6 bases at V and 3 bases at J, leaving 12 bases unmatched. There are 18 residues in the CDR3. Germline values: CDR1 SQVTM, CDR2 ANQGSEA. The CDR3 DNA is TGCAGCGTCCTGACATCCTGGACTAGCGGGGGGGGCTACAATGAGCAGTTCTTC. Translating it yields CSVLTSWTSGGGYNEQFF.

This clonotype is medium-sized within its sample. The genes are TRBV20-1 and TRBJ2-1; D unresolved. The CDR3 sequence is 16 residues long. V was trimmed by 3 bases and J by 0 bases, leaving 15 bases between them. The germline V gene has CDR1 DFQATT and CDR2 SNEGSKA (reference sequence). CDR3 nucleotide sequence: TGCAGTGCTAGTCCCCCCCTGAGGAGCTCCTACAATGAGCAGTTCTTC. It specifies CSASPPLRSSYNEQFF.

This rearrangement joins TRBV20-1 to TRBJ1-5; D is possibly TRBD1 (5 bases). Germline V gene lookup returns CDR1 DFQATT and CDR2 SNEGSKA (reference sequence). The CDR3 length is 15 residues. Trimming took 0 bases from V and 7 from J, leaving 16 bases between them. The CDR3 spells CSARDTIGDWQPQHF. CDR3 nucleotide sequence: TGCAGTGCTAGAGATACGATTGGGGACTGGCAGCCCCAGCATTTT.

This clonotype was observed many times. The chain couples TRBV20-1 to TRBJ2-1, with D tentatively TRBD1 or TRBD2 (7 bases each). Germline CDR1 DFQATT, CDR2 SNEGSKA (reference sequence). Trimming pared 0 bases from V and 6 bases from J, leaving 15 bases between. CDR3 size: 15 residues. This chain's CDR3 is CSARDYQRDSNEQFF. The DNA for the CDR3 is TGCAGTGCTAGAGATTACCAGCGGGACAGCAATGAGCAGTTCTTC.

This clonotype showed up just a few times. A much larger clone differs by one base, so this may be a read error. The chain joins TRBV4-2 to TRBJ2-7, with D unresolved. From germline, CDR1 is LGHNA and CDR2 YNFKEQ. Trimming pared 0 bases from V and 2 bases from J, leaving 14 bases between. This CDR3 is 16 amino acids long. In nucleotides, the CDR3 is TGTGCCAGCAGCCAAGAGCTGAGACGTCATACCTACGAGCAGTACTTC. This encodes CASSQELRRHTYEQYF.

Points on this clonotype: It may be a read error: a sequence one base away is much more abundant. This chain links TRBV5-6 with TRBJ1-2; possibly TRBD1 for D (5 bases). Deletions cut 8 bases from V and 5 bases from J, with 22 bases between. CDR3 length equals 15 residues. The germline V gene has CDR1 SGHDT and CDR2 YYEEEE. The CDR3, as DNA: TGTGCCAGAAGCGTACGGGAGAACTGGGGGTATGGCTACACCTTC. This codes for CARSVRENWGYGYTF. Full variable domain (rest looked up from reference TRBV5-6 and TRBJ1-2): DAGVTQSPTHLIKTRGQQVTLRCSPKSGHDTVSWYQQALGQGPQFIFQYYEEEERQRGNFPDRFSGHQFPNYSSELNVNALLLGDSALYLCARSVRENWGYGYTFGSGTRLTVV.

This clonotype was detected only a few times. This chain connects TRBV4-3 to TRBJ1-1; D not resolved. CDR1 and CDR2 from the germline V gene are LGHNA and YSLEER. Deletions cut 0 bases from V and 2 bases from J, with 10 bases between. The length of the CDR3 is 15 residues. The CDR3 nucleotides read TGCGCCAGCAGCCAAGACGCTTTAGCAAACACTGAAGCTTTCTTT. Translating gives CASSQDALANTEAFF.